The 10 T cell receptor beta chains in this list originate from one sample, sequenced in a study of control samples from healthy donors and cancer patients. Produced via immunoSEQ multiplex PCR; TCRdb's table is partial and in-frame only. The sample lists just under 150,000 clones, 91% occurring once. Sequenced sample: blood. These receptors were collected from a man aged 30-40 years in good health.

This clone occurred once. In nucleotides, the CDR3 is TGTGCCAGCAGCTTAGCGGGTTTGGGCAGGGATCTCAATGAGCAGTTCTTC. This translates into CASSLAGLGRDLNEQFF. The rearrangement joins TRBV7-9 to TRBJ2-1, with D possibly TRBD1 on 5 matching bases. This CDR3 comprises 17 residues. Trimming pared 0 bases from V and 6 bases from J, leaving 18 bases between. Germline CDR1 reads SEHNR; CDR2 reads FQNEAQ (reference sequence).

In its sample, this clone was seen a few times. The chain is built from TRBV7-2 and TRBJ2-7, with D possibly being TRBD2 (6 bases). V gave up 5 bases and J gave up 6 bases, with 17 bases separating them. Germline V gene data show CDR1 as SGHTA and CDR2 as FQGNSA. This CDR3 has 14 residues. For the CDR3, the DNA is TGTGCCAGCAGCCCCCCTAGGTGGGGAGGCGAGCAGTACTTC. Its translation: CASSPPRWGGEQYF.

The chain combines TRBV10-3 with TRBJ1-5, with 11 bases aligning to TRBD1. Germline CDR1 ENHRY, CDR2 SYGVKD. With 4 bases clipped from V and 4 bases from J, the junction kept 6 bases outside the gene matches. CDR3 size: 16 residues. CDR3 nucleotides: TGTGCCATCAGTGTCTCTGGGACAGGGGGAAATCAGCCCCAGCATTTT. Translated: CAISVSGTGGNQPQHF.

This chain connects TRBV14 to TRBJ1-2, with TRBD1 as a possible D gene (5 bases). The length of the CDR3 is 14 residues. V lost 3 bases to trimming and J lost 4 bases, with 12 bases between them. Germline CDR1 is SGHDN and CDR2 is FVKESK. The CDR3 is CASSQMTVSYGYTF. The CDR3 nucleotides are TGTGCCAGCAGCCAGATGACAGTCAGCTATGGCTACACCTTC.

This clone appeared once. In DNA form, the CDR3 reads TGTGCCAGCAGCCCGCGAACAGCGGCGGATGAAAAACTGTTTTTT. Its translation: CASSPRTAADEKLFF. The genes are TRBV9 and TRBJ1-4; D unresolved. The V and J ends lost 4 bases and 6 bases respectively, with 16 bases between them. The germline gives CDR1 SGDLS, CDR2 YYNGEE. The CDR3 is 15 amino acids.

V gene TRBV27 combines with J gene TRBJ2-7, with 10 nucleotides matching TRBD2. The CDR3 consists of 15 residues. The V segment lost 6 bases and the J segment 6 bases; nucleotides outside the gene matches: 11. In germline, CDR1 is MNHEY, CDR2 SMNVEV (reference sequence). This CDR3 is CASRDSGGRPLEQYF. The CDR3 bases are TGTGCCAGCAGAGATAGCGGGGGGAGGCCCCTCGAGCAGTACTTC.

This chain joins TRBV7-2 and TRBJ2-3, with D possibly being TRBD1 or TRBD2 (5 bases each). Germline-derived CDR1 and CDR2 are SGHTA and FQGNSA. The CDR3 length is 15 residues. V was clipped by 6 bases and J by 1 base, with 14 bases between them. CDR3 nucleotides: TGTGCCAGCAGTCCCTCTGGGGGTCGCACAGATACGCAGTATTTT. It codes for CASSPSGGRTDTQYF.

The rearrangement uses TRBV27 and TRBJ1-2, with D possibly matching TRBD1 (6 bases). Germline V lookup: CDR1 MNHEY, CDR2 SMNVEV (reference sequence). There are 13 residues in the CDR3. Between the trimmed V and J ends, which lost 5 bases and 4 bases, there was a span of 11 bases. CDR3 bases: TGTGCCAGCAGTCTCCGGGACACCTATGGCTACACCTTC. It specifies CASSLRDTYGYTF.

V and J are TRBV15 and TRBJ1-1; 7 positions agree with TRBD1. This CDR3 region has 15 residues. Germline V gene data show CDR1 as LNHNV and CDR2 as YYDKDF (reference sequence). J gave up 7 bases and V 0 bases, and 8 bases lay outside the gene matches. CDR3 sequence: CATSRDPGQASEAFF. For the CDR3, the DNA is TGTGCCACCAGCAGAGATCCCGGACAGGCCAGTGAAGCTTTCTTT.

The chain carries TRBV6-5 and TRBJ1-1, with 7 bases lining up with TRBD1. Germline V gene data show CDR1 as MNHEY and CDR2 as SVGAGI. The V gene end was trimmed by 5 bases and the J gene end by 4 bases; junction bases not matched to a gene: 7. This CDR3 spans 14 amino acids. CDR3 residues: CASSPDRVSTEAFF. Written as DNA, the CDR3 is TGTGCCAGCAGTCCCGACAGGGTTAGCACTGAAGCTTTCTTT.